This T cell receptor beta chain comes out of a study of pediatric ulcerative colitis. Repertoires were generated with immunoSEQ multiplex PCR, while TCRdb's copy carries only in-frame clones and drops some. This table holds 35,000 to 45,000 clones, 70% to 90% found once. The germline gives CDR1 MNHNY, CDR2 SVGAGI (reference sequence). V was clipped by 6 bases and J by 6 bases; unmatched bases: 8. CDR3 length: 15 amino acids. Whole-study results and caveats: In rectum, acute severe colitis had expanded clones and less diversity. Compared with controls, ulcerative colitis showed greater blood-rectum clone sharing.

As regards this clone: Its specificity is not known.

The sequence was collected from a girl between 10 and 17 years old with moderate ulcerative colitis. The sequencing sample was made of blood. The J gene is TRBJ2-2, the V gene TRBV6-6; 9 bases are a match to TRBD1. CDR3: CASSRDRVVAGELFF. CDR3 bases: TGTGCCAGCAGCCGGGACAGGGTCGTTGCCGGGGAGCTGTTTTTT.